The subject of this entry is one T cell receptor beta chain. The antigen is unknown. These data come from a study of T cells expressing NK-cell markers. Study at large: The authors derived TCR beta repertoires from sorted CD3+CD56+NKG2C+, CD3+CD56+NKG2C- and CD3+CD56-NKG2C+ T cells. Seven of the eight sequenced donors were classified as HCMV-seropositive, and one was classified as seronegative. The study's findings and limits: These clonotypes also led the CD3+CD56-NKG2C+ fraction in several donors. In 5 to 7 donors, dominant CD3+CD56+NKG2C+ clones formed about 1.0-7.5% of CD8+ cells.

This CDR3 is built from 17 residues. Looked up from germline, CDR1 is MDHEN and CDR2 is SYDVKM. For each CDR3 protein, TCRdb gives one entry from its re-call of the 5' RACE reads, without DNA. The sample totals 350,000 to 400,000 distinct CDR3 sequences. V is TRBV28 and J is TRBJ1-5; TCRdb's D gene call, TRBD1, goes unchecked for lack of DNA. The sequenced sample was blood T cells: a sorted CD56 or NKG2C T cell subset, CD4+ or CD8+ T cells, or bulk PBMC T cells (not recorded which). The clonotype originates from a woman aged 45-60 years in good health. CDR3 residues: CASSLSGALGRNQPQHF.